A single sample is the source of the 17 T cell receptor beta chains below, sequenced in a study of regulatory T cells in long-lasting Graves disease. Noted time point: persistent/refractory GD, antithyroid drugs over 5 years with positive TRAb. Making the TCR library involved RNA that had been extracted from PBMCs. To make TCR beta libraries, researchers used iRepertoire HTBI primers and Arm-PCR of CDR3 regions. MiXCR, run by TCRdb on the multiplex PCR reads, gives a single entry per CDR3 protein. The sample records almost 350,000 distinct CDR3 sequences, about 18% being singletons. The specimen comprised peripheral blood mononuclear cells (PBMCs), sampled when the disease was refractory, from a patient treated with antithyroid drugs. Receptors were obtained from a female donor with Graves disease.

The chain combines TRBV20-1 with TRBJ1-6; D not certain. The CDR3 consists of 16 residues. The germline V gene has CDR1 DFQATT and CDR2 SNEGSKA (reference sequence). V lost 0 bases, J lost 0 bases, and 9 bases lay in between. The CDR3 DNA sequence: TGCAGTGCTAGAGATCTCGGGTACTCCTATAATTCACCCCTCCACTTT. Translated, it gives CSARDLGYSYNSPLHF.

The gene calls are TRBV28 and TRBJ1-1; D gene ambiguous. With 6 bases removed from V and 4 bases from J, the gap between germline ends came to 9 bases. Germline loops: CDR1 MDHEN, CDR2 SYDVKM. The CDR3 contains 12 residues. This CDR3 reads CASRLSGTEAFF. CDR3 DNA: TGTGCCAGCAGACTTAGTGGCACTGAAGCTTTCTTT.

The table lists this clonotype with many counts. The chain employs TRBV2 and TRBJ1-2, with D uncertain. The CDR3 consists of 13 residues. The V end was cut by 8 bases, the J end by 7 bases, with 17 bases between. Germline V CDR1 and CDR2: SNHLY, FYNNEI. The CDR3 DNA reads TGTGCCAGCGTCGTCGCAGGCTCTCTTGGCTACACCTTC. This sequence encodes CASVVAGSLGYTF.

This clonotype was detected many times. Here the CDR3 reads CASRATGGDTGELFF. The CDR3 coding sequence is TGTGCCAGCAGGGCTACAGGGGGCGACACCGGGGAGCTGTTTTTT. This sequence joins TRBV2 and TRBJ2-2; 9 bases match TRBD1. The CDR3 extends over 15 amino acids. CDR1 and CDR2 (germline): SNHLY, FYNNEI. V dropped 6 bases and J dropped 3; count of bases not matched to a gene: 5.

This clonotype was observed at least ten times. This chain links TRBV6-1 with TRBJ2-7, with D hard to call. From germline, CDR1 is MNHNS and CDR2 SASEGT. The CDR3 sequence is 12 residues long. V was shortened by 3 bases and J by 3 bases, with 6 bases between the two germline ends. The DNA of the CDR3 is TGTGCCAGCAGTGACTTCCGCTACGAGCAGTACTTC. It encodes CASSDFRYEQYF.

This clonotype came up many times. The J gene is TRBJ1-2, the V gene TRBV30, with a possible D match to TRBD1 (6 bases). V gave up 4 bases and J gave up 1 base, with 13 bases separating them. CDR1 GTSNPN and CDR2 SVGIG come from the germline V gene (reference sequence). The CDR3 is made up of 14 amino acids. The CDR3 region has the DNA TGTGCCTGGACCCGGGACACCCATAACTATGGCTACACCTTC. It yields the protein CAWTRDTHNYGYTF.

V and J are TRBV7-8 and TRBJ1-3; D might be TRBD1 (6 bases). The V and J ends lost 1 base and 2 bases respectively, with 12 bases between them. The CDR3 totals 16 residues. CDR1 is SGHVS, CDR2 FQNEAQ, per germline. CDR3 in DNA: TGTGCCAGCAGCTTAGTTCACAGGACAGCTGGAAACACCATATATTTT. Amino acids: CASSLVHRTAGNTIYF.

In this sample, this clonotype turned up many times. This chain joins TRBV20-1 and TRBJ2-7, with 14 bases that match TRBD2. The V and J ends lost 0 bases and 7 bases, in that order; junction bases with no gene match: 17. Germline V gene sequence: CDR1 DFQATT, CDR2 SNEGSKA (reference sequence). The CDR3 is 19 residues long. The CDR3 region has the DNA TGCAGTGCTAGAGAGAGACTAGCGGGAGGGCCTGGTGGGGCGAGGGAGCAGTACTTC. Protein: CSARERLAGGPGGAREQYF.

This clonotype has ten or more counts. The chain has TRBV7-2 and TRBJ1-5, with D possibly being TRBD1 (5 bases). Trimming removed 1 base at V and 6 bases at J, with 7 bases between. CDR3 length: 13 amino acids. Looked up from germline, CDR1 is SGHTA and CDR2 is FQGNSA. CDR3 coding DNA: TGTGCCAGCAGCTTAGAGGGGATTCAGCCCCAGCATTTT. Its translation: CASSLEGIQPQHF. The whole variable domain, filled in from reference TRBV7-2 and TRBJ1-5, reads GAGVSQSPSNKVTEKGKDVELRCDPISGHTALYWYRQSLGQGLEFLIYFQGNSAPDKSGLPSDRFSAERTGGSVSTLTIQRTQQEDSAVYLCASSLEGIQPQHFGDGTRLSIL.

Turning to this clonotype: This may come from a read error, since a much larger clone is one base off. The V gene is TRBV27, the J gene TRBJ2-7; TRBD2 aligns across 9 bases. The CDR3 is made up of 14 amino acids. V dropped 8 bases and J dropped 6; count of bases not matched to a gene: 11. Per germline, CDR1 MNHEY and CDR2 SMNVEV (reference sequence). The CDR3 bases are TGTGCCAGCGGGTATGGCGGGAGGGCCTCCGAGCAGTACTTC. Amino acids: CASGYGGRASEQYF.

This clonotype was observed a few times. CDR3 sequence (DNA): TGTGCCAGCAGCCAAGATCATACAACATTAGACCAGCATTTT. Encoded protein: CASSQDHTTLDQHF. V gene TRBV3-1 combines with J gene TRBJ1-5; D gene unclear. V lost 0 bases and J 12 bases, leaving 15 bases between the germline ends. From germline, CDR1 is LGHDT and CDR2 YNNKEL (reference sequence). The length of the CDR3 is 14 residues.

This clonotype was observed many times. This chain connects TRBV20-1 to TRBJ2-6, with 8 bases that match TRBD1. Germline CDR1 is DFQATT and CDR2 is SNEGSKA (reference sequence). This CDR3 region has 18 residues. With V trimmed by 6 bases and J by 0 bases, 13 bases remained unmatched. The CDR3 nucleotides are TGCAGTGCACCAAGGACAGGGCAAAGGGGCTCTGGGGCCAACGTCCTGACTTTC. It encodes CSAPRTGQRGSGANVLTF.

The V and J genes are TRBV3-1 and TRBJ2-2, with D possibly matching TRBD2 (5 bases). There are 16 residues in the CDR3. In germline, CDR1 is LGHDT, CDR2 YNNKEL (reference sequence). V was cut by 3 bases and J by 4 bases, with 15 bases left in between. CDR3 loop: CASSHLLGGGTGELFF. The DNA for the CDR3 is TGTGCCAGCAGCCACCTGTTAGGAGGAGGCACCGGGGAGCTGTTTTTT.

There are a few counts of this clonotype. The gene calls are TRBV2 and TRBJ1-2; perhaps TRBD1 as D (5 bases). Germline V gives CDR1 SNHLY, CDR2 FYNNEI. V was pared by 5 bases and J by 4 bases, with 11 bases between. CDR3 length equals 13 residues. DNA of the CDR3: TGTGCCAGCAGTCGACAGAGGGCCTATGGCTACACCTTC. This gives the protein CASSRQRAYGYTF.

CDR3 sequence reads: CASPEAFF. DNA for the CDR3: TGTGCCAGCCCAGAAGCTTTCTTT. The chain uses TRBV2 and TRBJ1-1; D is uncertain. The CDR3 is 8 residues long. Per the germline V gene, CDR1 is SNHLY and CDR2 is FYNNEI. V was clipped by 8 bases and J by 8 bases, with 3 bases between them.

This clonotype came up many times. J is TRBJ2-2 and V is TRBV6-5; D gene ambiguous. This CDR3 spans 16 amino acids. Germline assignment: CDR1 MNHEY and CDR2 SVGAGI. V lost 3 bases, J lost 5 bases, and 16 bases lay in between. The CDR3 region is CASSYSRGSTTGELFF. CDR3 in DNA: TGTGCCAGCAGTTATTCCCGTGGAAGCACAACCGGGGAGCTGTTTTTT.

This clonotype was seen repeatedly, ten times or more. The chain recombines TRBV5-1 with TRBJ1-1, with D maybe TRBD1 (6 bases). Germline values: CDR1 SGHRS, CDR2 YFSETQ. Deletions cut 0 bases from V and 1 base from J, with 10 bases between. The CDR3 spans 15 residues. The CDR3, as DNA: TGCGCCAGCAGCTTGGCCGGGACATCGAACACTGAAGCTTTCTTT. Translating it yields CASSLAGTSNTEAFF. The full variable domain, with the rest looked up from reference TRBV5-1 and TRBJ1-1, is KAGVTQTPRYLIKTRGQQVTLSCSPISGHRSVSWYQQTPGQGLQFLFEYFSETQRNKGNFPGRFSGRQFSNSRSEMNVSTLELGDSALYLCASSLAGTSNTEAFFGQGTRLTVV.